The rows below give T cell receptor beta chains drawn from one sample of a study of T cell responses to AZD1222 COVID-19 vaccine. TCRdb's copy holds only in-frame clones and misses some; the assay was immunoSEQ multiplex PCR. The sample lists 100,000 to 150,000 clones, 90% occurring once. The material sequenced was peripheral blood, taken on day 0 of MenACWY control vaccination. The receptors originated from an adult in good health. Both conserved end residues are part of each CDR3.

CDR3: CASSLAVREVSYNEQFF; J: TRBJ2-1; V: TRBV5-6; length: 17
CDR3: CASSLAGGRTDTQYF; J: TRBJ2-3; V: TRBV5-1; length: 15
CDR3: CASRTIVGLQPSGANVLTF; J: TRBJ2-6; V: TRBV2; length: 19
CDR3: CASSISASSYNEQFF; J: TRBJ2-1; V: TRBV19; length: 15
CDR3: CATSRDPRGRRGKGTEAFF; J: TRBJ1-1; V: TRBV15; length: 19
CDR3: CASRPTGRRFVMYSPLHF; J: TRBJ1-6; V: TRBV27; length: 18
CDR3: CATSGSGQGSYGYTF; J: TRBJ1-2; V: TRBV24-1; length: 15
CDR3: CASSQPGQKETQYF; J: TRBJ2-5; V: TRBV4-1; length: 14
CDR3: CASSEPGASPLHF; J: TRBJ1-6; V: TRBV6-1; length: 13
CDR3: CASSQGGDSYNEQFF; J: TRBJ2-1; V: TRBV3-1/TRBV3-2; length: 15
CDR3: CASRDPGQLTGELFF; J: TRBJ2-2; V: TRBV9; length: 15
CDR3: CASSSLGQGFAYEQYF; J: TRBJ2-7; V: TRBV28; length: 16
CDR3: CAWSSGANVLTF; J: TRBJ2-6; V: TRBV30; length: 12
CDR3: CASSGTGGPIVEQYF; J: TRBJ2-7; V: TRBV13; length: 15
CDR3: CASSRIGGNTGELFF; J: TRBJ2-2; V: TRBV5-1; length: 15
CDR3: CASSQVGPNDRGYNEQFF; J: TRBJ2-1; V: TRBV14; length: 18
CDR3: CASSLMRQGARTIYF; J: TRBJ1-3; V: TRBV13; length: 15
CDR3: CASINAGGNQPQHF; J: TRBJ1-5; V: TRBV19; length: 14
CDR3: CASSPPGKNAEAFF; J: TRBJ1-1; V: TRBV18; length: 14
CDR3: CSVFDLDNSYNEQFF; J: TRBJ2-1; V: TRBV29-1; length: 15
CDR3: CSVEAGLAGGSVNEQFF; J: TRBJ2-1; V: TRBV29-1; length: 17
CDR3: CASRDDRVGEQFF; J: TRBJ2-1; V: TRBV28; length: 13
CDR3: CASRLDRGTVSQPYNEQFF; J: TRBJ2-1; V: TRBV12-2; length: 19
CDR3: CASSQASAYEQYF; J: TRBJ2-7; V: TRBV4-2; length: 13
CDR3: CARSFSDGDSHNEQFF; J: TRBJ2-1; V: TRBV5-3; length: 16
CDR3: CASSLIEGNEQFF; J: TRBJ2-1; V: TRBV6-5; length: 13
CDR3: CASSVSAFGRGLSDTQYF; J: TRBJ2-3; V: TRBV27; length: 18
CDR3: CAIKQGLAETDTQYF; J: TRBJ2-3; V: TRBV10-3; length: 15
CDR3: CASVREWGNEQFF; J: TRBJ2-1; V: TRBV28; length: 13
CDR3: CASSQTGNTEAFF; J: TRBJ1-1; V: TRBV19; length: 13
CDR3: CASSSGTAGGPQHF; J: TRBJ1-5; V: TRBV28; length: 14
CDR3: CSVEDATGELFF; J: TRBJ2-2; V: TRBV29-1; length: 12
CDR3: CASSSGTLAATDTQYF; J: TRBJ2-3; V: TRBV7-9; length: 16
CDR3: CATSRGGSSYEQYF; J: TRBJ2-7; V: TRBV15; length: 14
CDR3: CAISESPGQREQYF; J: TRBJ2-7; V: TRBV10-3; length: 14
CDR3: CAWSVLGVGTDTQYF; J: TRBJ2-3; V: TRBV30; length: 15
CDR3: CASRPGQGAYNEQFF; J: TRBJ2-1; V: TRBV6-6; length: 15
CDR3: CASSLIGEWETQYF; J: TRBJ2-5; V: TRBV7-9; length: 14
CDR3: CASSIGTHYGYTF; J: TRBJ1-2; V: TRBV12-3/TRBV12-4; length: 13
CDR3: CAWSVLGNYGYTF; J: TRBJ1-2; V: TRBV30; length: 13
CDR3: CASSVAAGSSYNEQFF; J: TRBJ2-1; V: TRBV9; length: 16
CDR3: CASSLRRGGTGELFF; J: TRBJ2-2; V: TRBV28; length: 15
CDR3: CAWSHGTREYNEQFF; J: TRBJ2-1; V: TRBV30; length: 15
CDR3: CAISQADTQYF; J: TRBJ2-3; V: TRBV10-3; length: 11
CDR3: CASSPDRVNEKLFF; J: TRBJ1-4; V: TRBV11-2; length: 14
CDR3: CASSLAGSYGSTDTQYF; J: TRBJ2-3; V: TRBV5-6; length: 17
CDR3: CASSRVYGNTIYF; J: TRBJ1-3; V: TRBV6-4; length: 13
CDR3: CASSQEGTQYF; J: TRBJ2-3; V: TRBV11-3; length: 11
CDR3: CARNRLAGERALYNEQFF; J: TRBJ2-1; V: TRBV2; length: 18
CDR3: CASSEGENYGYTF; J: TRBJ1-2; V: TRBV25-1; length: 13
CDR3: CASSKGRDTQYF; J: TRBJ2-3; V: TRBV14; length: 12
CDR3: CASSEAPGGIETQYF; J: TRBJ2-5; V: TRBV2; length: 15
CDR3: CASSSRRPNEKLFF; J: TRBJ1-4; V: TRBV13; length: 14
CDR3: CASSLAGGDEKLFF; J: TRBJ1-4; V: TRBV11-2; length: 14
CDR3: CATAYNTGELFF; J: TRBJ2-2; V: TRBV6-5; length: 12
CDR3: CASSLGTGRANTEAFF; J: TRBJ1-1; V: TRBV7-9; length: 16
CDR3: CASILWERGRGALDVLTF; J: TRBJ2-6; V: TRBV5-5; length: 18